The 14 T cell receptor beta chains in this list originate from one sample, sequenced in a study of OX40 agonist ivuxolimab in advanced cancers. Using immunoSEQ multiplex PCR, the repertoire was profiled, and TCRdb retains in-frame clones only, with some absent. Of about 26,000 clones listed, approximately 90% are singletons. The sample in question was CD4+ or CD8+ T cells sorted from blood, obtained in a trial of the OX40 agonist ivuxolimab. These receptors originate from an adult with an advanced solid tumor such as melanoma, head and neck, liver or kidney cancer.

The V and J genes are TRBV14 and TRBJ1-4; D uncertain. The length of the CDR3 is 12 residues. CDR1 SGHDN and CDR2 FVKESK come from the germline V gene. V lost 3 bases and J 7 bases, leaving 6 bases between the germline ends. CDR3 nucleotides: TGTGCCAGCAGCCAGAACCGTGAAAAACTGTTTTTT. It yields the protein CASSQNREKLFF.

This clone showed up just a few times. V is TRBV27 and J is TRBJ2-1, with 10 nucleotides matching TRBD2. The CDR3 is made up of 14 amino acids. Trimming removed 7 bases from V and 4 bases from J; junction bases left unmatched: 4. Germline lookup yields CDR1 MNHEY and CDR2 SMNVEV (reference sequence). The CDR3 DNA sequence: TGTGCCAGCACCGAACTAGCGGGATACAATGAGCAGTTCTTC. It specifies CASTELAGYNEQFF.

CDR3 protein: CASSRGGTEAFF. Here the CDR3 DNA reads TGTGCCAGCAGCCGGGGTGGGACTGAAGCTTTCTTT. The chain uses TRBV5-6 and TRBJ1-1; D is unclear. The CDR3 loop spans 12 amino acids. Germline V gene lookup returns CDR1 SGHDT and CDR2 YYEEEE. V lost 4 bases and J lost 5, with 9 bases in between.

V usage is TRBV2 and J usage is TRBJ1-2; D unresolved. CDR3 size: 14 residues. V was pared by 1 base and J by 3 bases, with 9 bases between. Germline values: CDR1 SNHLY, CDR2 FYNNEI. CDR3 amino acids: CASSEDRPDYGYTF. The CDR3 DNA reads as TGTGCCAGCAGTGAAGACCGCCCGGACTATGGCTACACCTTC.

This chain connects TRBV29-1 to TRBJ2-5; tentative D call: TRBD1 (6 bases). The length of the CDR3 is 13 residues. Trimming took 5 bases from V and 3 from J, leaving 13 bases between them. The germline V gene has CDR1 SQVTM and CDR2 ANQGSEA. In DNA, the CDR3 is TGCAGCGTTAGGGACATCGGTAAAGAGACCCAGTACTTC. Its protein product is CSVRDIGKETQYF.

The V and J genes are TRBV10-1 and TRBJ2-3; 7 bases fit TRBD1. V shed 5 bases and J 6 bases; nucleotides not matched to a gene: 5. The CDR3 is 13 amino acids. Germline CDR1 is WNHNN and CDR2 is SYGVQD (reference sequence). CDR3 sequence reads: CASSTGARDTQYF. In nucleotides, the CDR3 is TGCGCCAGCAGTACAGGGGCTAGGGATACGCAGTATTTT.

CDR3 in DNA: TGTGCCAGCAGTCCCAGCCGGGGCACCAGCACAGATACGCAGTATTTT. Amino acid sequence: CASSPSRGTSTDTQYF. The chain recombines TRBV2 with TRBJ2-3, with D possibly being TRBD1 or TRBD2 (5 bases each). Trimming took off 5 bases at V and 0 bases at J, with 15 bases between the two ends. The germline gives CDR1 SNHLY, CDR2 FYNNEI. The CDR3 contains 16 residues.

The chain has TRBV7-7 and TRBJ2-1; either TRBD1 or TRBD2 may fit D (5 bases each). CDR1 SSHAT and CDR2 FNYEAQ come from the germline V gene (reference sequence). This CDR3 has 14 amino acids. The ends were cut back, 1 base at V and 8 bases at J, with 12 bases in the middle. DNA of the CDR3: TGTGCCAGCAGCTTAGACGGGGCCTTAGATGAGCAGTTCTTC. Residues: CASSLDGALDEQFF.

This clone has a handful of counts. The V call is TRBV7-3, the J call TRBJ2-1, with 8 positions matching TRBD2. The CDR3 covers 15 residues. The germline CDR1 and CDR2 sequences are SGHTA and FQGTGA. V lost 1 base and J lost 4; bases outside the gene matches: 3. The CDR3 DNA reads as TGTGCCAGCAGCTTAATGGTAGCGGGGTACAATGAGCAGTTCTTC. Translated: CASSLMVAGYNEQFF.

The V and J genes are TRBV10-3 and TRBJ2-7; D remains ambiguous. Germline V gives CDR1 ENHRY, CDR2 SYGVKD. The CDR3 is 14 residues long. The V end was cut by 2 bases, the J end by 0 bases, with 8 bases between. The CDR3 bases are TGTGCCATCAGTGAGCGGGCCAACTCCTACGAGCAGTACTTC. Protein product: CAISERANSYEQYF.

V usage is TRBV2 and J usage is TRBJ1-2, with unresolved D. The V and J ends lost 8 bases and 1 base respectively, with 8 bases between them. The CDR3 runs to 12 residues. The V gene's germline CDR1 is SNHLY and CDR2 FYNNEI. CDR3 sequence (DNA): TGTGCCAGCTGGACGGGTAACTATGGCTACACCTTC. Protein product: CASWTGNYGYTF.

This clone was seen more than once but under ten times. The CDR3 reads CASSLSRGNEQYF. The CDR3 DNA is TGTGCCAGCAGTTTATCCCGGGGGAACGAGCAGTACTTC. The chain couples TRBV27 to TRBJ2-7; perhaps TRBD2 as D (6 bases). The germline V gene encodes CDR1 MNHEY and CDR2 SMNVEV (reference sequence). Trimming shortened V by 0 bases and J by 5 bases, and 8 bases separated the two germline ends. CDR3 size: 13 residues.

The chain is built from TRBV7-9 and TRBJ2-2, with D unclear. Germline CDR1 SEHNR, CDR2 FQNEAQ (reference sequence). This CDR3 contains 15 residues. V lost 6 bases and J 2 bases, leaving 13 bases between the germline ends. In DNA form, the CDR3 reads TGTGCCAGCAGTTCTAACCGTAGAAACACCGGGGAGCTGTTTTTT. This translates into CASSSNRRNTGELFF.

The chain joins TRBV4-3 to TRBJ2-1; TRBD2 might be the D (5 bases). V lost 4 bases and J lost 6, with 13 bases in between. CDR1 and CDR2 (germline): LGHNA, YSLEER. CDR3 length equals 14 residues. CDR3 coding DNA: TGCGCCAGCAGCCGAAGCGGTCTAGGCAATGAGCAGTTCTTC. This sequence encodes CASSRSGLGNEQFF.